This is a list of T cell receptor beta chains from one sample in a study of T cell changes during pregnancy in multiple sclerosis. Generated by immunoSEQ multiplex PCR, the TCRdb table keeps only in-frame clones and is missing some. The sample shows around 70,000 clones, roughly 91% of them seen only once. The sequenced sample was peripheral blood, obtained in the third trimester of pregnancy. These receptor sequences come from a female donor with multiple sclerosis, enrolled in a pregnancy study. The CDR3 runs from the conserved cysteine through the conserved F or W. Each record gives: V gene, clone size, J gene, D gene, CDR3 protein, CDR3 DNA. D genes are given only for firm matches. Clone size is stated in some rows and not others, as once, few, many or a class when expanded.

TRBV19	.	TRBJ1-2	TRBD1	CASSKFERGRGMSAGYTF	TGTGCCAGTAGTAAATTTGAGAGGGGGCGCGGAATGAGTGCCGGCTACACCTTC
TRBV2	once	TRBJ2-7	TRBD1	CASSRGQVDLGQYF	TGTGCCAGCAGTAGGGGACAGGTCGACCTGGGGCAGTACTTC
TRBV28	.	TRBJ2-7	.	CASSPSDRGTPYEQYF	TGTGCCAGCAGTCCGAGTGATAGGGGCACCCCCTACGAGCAGTACTTC
TRBV7-7	.	TRBJ2-7	.	CASSPRSYEQYF	TGTGCTAGCAGCCCGAGGTCCTACGAGCAGTACTTC
TRBV19	.	TRBJ1-5	TRBD1	CASRDREGQPQHF	TGTGCCAGTAGGGACAGGGAAGGTCAGCCCCAGCATTTT
TRBV5-8	once	TRBJ2-3	.	CASSSDGHTDTQYF	TGTGCCAGCAGCTCGGACGGACACACAGATACGCAGTATTTT
TRBV6-1	once	TRBJ1-4	TRBD1	CASSPINRGGEKLFF	TGTGCCAGCAGCCCAATCAACAGGGGCGGTGAAAAACTGTTTTTT
TRBV6-1	.	TRBJ2-1	TRBD2	CASTPGLARNNEQFF	TGTGCCAGCACCCCAGGACTAGCGAGGAACAATGAGCAGTTCTTC
TRBV5-1	.	TRBJ1-2	.	CASRPGGPDFYGYTF	TGCGCCAGCCGCCCGGGGGGCCCCGACTTCTATGGCTACACCTTC
TRBV5-1	.	TRBJ1-2	.	CASSPQPGSQDYYYTF	TGCGCCAGCAGCCCACAACCAGGGTCCCAGGACTATTACTACACCTTC
TRBV29-1	few	TRBJ1-2	.	CSVAAQSTNYGYTF	TGCAGCGTCGCCGCACAGAGTACTAACTATGGCTACACCTTC
TRBV5-1	.	TRBJ2-3	.	CASSLEARGSSGLTQYF	TGCGCCAGCAGCTTGGAGGCTCGCGGGTCCTCGGGCTTGACGCAGTATTTT
TRBV6-1	.	TRBJ1-1	.	CASSRVQNTEAFF	TGTGCCAGCAGCAGGGTTCAGAACACTGAAGCTTTCTTT
TRBV7-8	few	TRBJ1-6	.	CASSLGRLNSPLHF	TGTGCCAGCAGCTTAGGGAGATTGAATTCACCCCTCCACTTT
TRBV19	.	TRBJ2-7	.	CASKSGDEQYF	TGTGCCAGTAAGTCAGGGGACGAGCAGTACTTC
TRBV30	.	TRBJ2-2	TRBD1	CAWSVQDRDYTGELFF	TGTGCCTGGAGTGTACAGGACAGGGACTACACCGGGGAGCTGTTTTTT
TRBV5-8	once	TRBJ1-4	.	CASSLNPVRLEKLFF	TGTGCCAGCAGCTTGAATCCGGTGCGGCTCGAAAAACTGTTTTTT
TRBV19	.	TRBJ2-5	TRBD2	CASSPTSGGMETQYF	TGTGCCAGTAGTCCAACTAGCGGGGGGATGGAGACCCAGTACTTC
TRBV2	.	TRBJ1-5	.	CASSGTDSNQPQHF	TGTGCCAGCAGTGGGACAGACAGCAATCAGCCCCAGCATTTT
TRBV15	.	TRBJ1-6	TRBD1	CATVGGRGRGALHF	TGTGCCACCGTGGGGGGCAGGGGGCGCGGAGCCCTCCACTTT
TRBV5-1	.	TRBJ2-1	.	CATRGAGSPGNEQFF	TGCGCCACCCGTGGGGCGGGGTCCCCTGGGAATGAGCAGTTCTTC
TRBV5-1	.	TRBJ1-5	.	CASSLTGTSNQPQHF	TGCGCCAGCAGCTTGACCGGTACTTCCAATCAGCCCCAGCATTTT
TRBV13	once	TRBJ1-1	TRBD1	CASSFRGSDTEAFF	TGTGCCAGCAGCTTCAGGGGGTCGGACACTGAAGCTTTCTTT
TRBV5-1	.	TRBJ2-5	TRBD1	CASSPDRGQETQYF	TGCGCCAGCAGCCCAGACAGGGGTCAAGAGACCCAGTACTTC
TRBV29-1	.	TRBJ2-7	.	CSVRGWGKGNYEQYF	TGCAGCGTGCGGGGTTGGGGGAAGGGGAACTACGAGCAGTACTTC
TRBV27	.	TRBJ2-1	.	CASSLDPAGQNEQFF	TGTGCCAGCAGTTTAGATCCGGCAGGGCAGAATGAGCAGTTCTTC
TRBV4-2	.	TRBJ2-2	TRBD2	CASSPLTSGGANTGELFF	TGTGCCAGCAGCCCGTTGACTAGCGGGGGAGCGAACACCGGGGAGCTGTTTTTT
TRBV2	.	TRBJ2-7	TRBD1	CASSEQGEGYEQYF	TGTGCCAGCAGTGAGCAGGGGGAAGGCTACGAGCAGTACTTC
TRBV7-9	.	TRBJ1-2	TRBD1	CASSPRGDRGRGYTF	TGTGCCAGCAGCCCTAGGGGGGACAGGGGAAGAGGCTACACCTTC
TRBV4-3	once	TRBJ2-3	TRBD1	CASSQAGTGRTDTQYF	TGCGCCAGCAGCCAAGCCGGGACAGGGCGGACAGATACGCAGTATTTT
TRBV19	.	TRBJ2-7	.	CASRGSRGYEQYF	TGTGCCAGTAGGGGCTCCAGGGGCTACGAGCAGTACTTC
TRBV5-6	once	TRBJ2-1	TRBD2	CASSLFGGGDNEQFF	TGTGCCAGCAGCTTGTTCGGGGGGGGTGACAATGAGCAGTTCTTC